Each of the 27 T cell receptor beta chains below was sequenced from the same sample in a study of regulatory T cells in long-lasting Graves disease. As for time point: persistent/refractory GD, antithyroid drugs over 5 years with positive TRAb. PBMC-derived RNA was used for the TCR library. Both iRepertoire HTBI primers and Arm-PCR of CDR3 regions were used to build the TCR beta libraries. From the multiplex PCR reads, TCRdb called clonotypes with MiXCR, one entry per CDR3 protein. The sample carries approximately 380,000 distinct CDR3 sequences, around 21% recorded once. The starting material was peripheral blood mononuclear cells (PBMCs), obtained when the disease was refractory, from a patient treated with antithyroid drugs. The receptors here all came from a female donor with Graves disease.

This clonotype was counted many times. The rearrangement links TRBV11-2 to TRBJ2-1, with 9 bases matching TRBD2. Per germline, CDR1 SGHAT and CDR2 FQNNGV. The J segment lost 8 bases and the V segment lost 5 bases, leaving 10 bases of the junction unmatched. The CDR3 has 15 residues. The CDR3 DNA sequence: TGTGCCAGCAGCCCGACTAGCGGCCCAGGGGATGAGCAGTTCTTC. This sequence encodes CASSPTSGPGDEQFF.

This clonotype has just a few counts. The rearrangement joins TRBV20-1 to TRBJ2-7, with 12 nucleotides matching TRBD2. This CDR3 is 16 amino acids long. Germline V CDR1 and CDR2: DFQATT, SNEGSKA (reference sequence). V trimming: 5 bases; J trimming: 7 bases; junction bases outside the gene matches: 15. CDR3 sequence: CSASQGGLAGGGEQYF. The CDR3 nucleotides read TGCAGTGCTTCACAGGGAGGCCTAGCGGGAGGGGGTGAGCAGTACTTC.

A few counts support this clonotype. V is TRBV20-1 and J is TRBJ1-2, with D maybe TRBD1 (5 bases). From germline, CDR1 is DFQATT and CDR2 SNEGSKA (reference sequence). Trimming removed 1 base at V and 0 bases at J, with 12 bases between. CDR3 length: 15 amino acids. CDR3 DNA sequence: TGCAGTGCTAGAGGGGCAGGGCGCTCTAACTATGGCTACACCTTC. It codes for CSARGAGRSNYGYTF.

This clonotype came up many times. The chain carries TRBV7-2 and TRBJ2-7; D gene ambiguous. V was trimmed by 0 bases and J by 4 bases, leaving 10 bases between them. Germline CDR1 SGHTA, CDR2 FQGNSA. The CDR3 contains 14 residues. In DNA, the CDR3 is TGTGCCAGCAGCTTAGCTGGAAAATCATACGAGCAGTACTTC. The encoded protein is CASSLAGKSYEQYF. Drawing the rest from reference TRBV7-2 and TRBJ2-7, the complete variable domain is GAGVSQSPSNKVTEKGKDVELRCDPISGHTALYWYRQSLGQGLEFLIYFQGNSAPDKSGLPSDRFSAERTGGSVSTLTIQRTQQEDSAVYLCASSLAGKSYEQYFGPGTRLTVT.

This clonotype was seen only a few times. The chain joins TRBV7-9 to TRBJ1-2; D unclear. This CDR3 contains 18 residues. Trimming took 5 bases from V and 4 from J, leaving 26 bases between them. Germline CDR1 and CDR2: SEHNR and FQNEAQ (reference sequence). The CDR3 DNA sequence: TGTGCCAGCAGCCCGGTAGTGTATGCGGGGAACTATATCTATGGCTACACCTTC. Translating it yields CASSPVVYAGNYIYGYTF.

The chain carries TRBV12-5 and TRBJ1-2, with D possibly TRBD1 on 6 matching bases. The ends were cut back, 3 bases at V and 8 bases at J, with 19 bases in the middle. CDR3 length: 15 amino acids. Germline V CDR1 and CDR2: LGHNT, FRNRAP. This CDR3 reads CASGLEPDLRGGYTF. CDR3 bases: TGTGCTAGTGGTTTAGAACCAGACCTCAGGGGAGGCTACACCTTC.

V usage is TRBV7-9 and J usage is TRBJ2-1; 8 nucleotides align to TRBD2. J was trimmed by 8 bases and V by 2 bases; bases with no gene match: 14. This CDR3 is built from 17 residues. Germline CDR1 SEHNR, CDR2 FQNEAQ (reference sequence). The CDR3 sequence is CASSLIPGGESGHEQFF. CDR3 in DNA: TGTGCCAGCAGCTTAATCCCGGGAGGGGAGTCGGGTCATGAGCAGTTCTTC.

The rearrangement uses TRBV2 and TRBJ1-1, with D possibly TRBD1 on 6 matching bases. V was trimmed by 3 bases and J by 3 bases, leaving 17 bases between them. Germline loops: CDR1 SNHLY, CDR2 FYNNEI. The CDR3 is made up of 16 amino acids. The CDR3 sequence is CASSDPVKGVHTEAFF. The CDR3 DNA is TGTGCCAGCAGTGACCCCGTCAAGGGGGTCCACACTGAAGCTTTCTTT. The variable domain in full, with the rest retrieved from reference TRBV2 and TRBJ1-1, is EPEVTQTPSHQVTQMGQEVILRCVPISNHLYFYWYRQILGQKVEFLVSFYNNEISEKSEIFDDQFSVERPDGSNFTLKIRSTKLEDSAMYFCASSDPVKGVHTEAFFGQGTRLTVV.

The chain combines TRBV20-1 with TRBJ2-3, with 8 bases identical to TRBD1. V gave up 7 bases and J gave up 2 bases; unmatched junction bases: 5. The CDR3 has 13 amino acids. The germline gives CDR1 DFQATT, CDR2 SNEGSKA (reference sequence). The CDR3 nucleotides are TGCAGTGTCGCGGACAGGGTCACAGATACGCAGTATTTT. Amino acids: CSVADRVTDTQYF.

The chain links TRBV28 to TRBJ2-2, with 7 bases matching TRBD2. J lost 3 bases, V lost 5 bases, and 6 bases had no gene match. The CDR3 sequence is 15 residues long. Germline V gene lookup returns CDR1 MDHEN and CDR2 SYDVKM. This CDR3 reads CASSLFREDTGELFF. The DNA of the CDR3 is TGTGCCAGCAGTCTATTTCGGGAGGACACCGGGGAGCTGTTTTTT.

The chain has TRBV20-1 and TRBJ2-5, with 11 nucleotides matching TRBD2. After removal of 5 bases from V and 5 bases from J, the junction contained 16 bases not matched to a gene. The CDR3 sequence is 17 residues long. Germline values: CDR1 DFQATT, CDR2 SNEGSKA (reference sequence). CDR3 loop: CSALLTPTSGSWETQYF. The DNA of the CDR3 is TGCAGTGCTCTCCTAACGCCTACTAGCGGGAGCTGGGAGACCCAGTACTTC.

The chain combines TRBV3-1 with TRBJ2-7; 7 nucleotides line up with TRBD2. Germline V lookup: CDR1 LGHDT, CDR2 YNNKEL (reference sequence). J lost 2 bases, V lost 5 bases, and 12 bases had no gene match. The CDR3 runs 16 residues. CDR3 sequence: CASSLNSGTIPYEQYF. The CDR3 DNA sequence: TGTGCCAGCAGCTTGAATTCCGGGACTATCCCCTACGAGCAGTACTTC.

This clonotype was found many times. This chain links TRBV28 with TRBJ2-2, with 7 positions matching TRBD2. Germline V CDR1 and CDR2: MDHEN, SYDVKM. CDR3 length: 19 amino acids. J was trimmed by 1 base and V by 6 bases; bases with no gene match: 17. The CDR3 loop is CASRRGDYHYSLNTGELFF. As DNA, the CDR3 is TGTGCCAGCAGAAGAGGGGACTATCACTATTCACTGAACACCGGGGAGCTGTTTTTT.

This clonotype was observed a handful of times. The chain couples TRBV4-2 to TRBJ1-6, with TRBD1 as a possible D gene (5 bases). Germline values: CDR1 LGHNA, CDR2 YNFKEQ. Trimming took off 0 bases at V and 10 bases at J, with 22 bases between the two ends. CDR3 size: 18 residues. The CDR3 is CASSQDLRTPYDGSPLHF. Written as DNA, the CDR3 is TGTGCCAGCAGCCAAGATCTAAGGACACCCTATGACGGATCACCCCTCCACTTT.

Many counts were recorded for this clonotype. V and J are TRBV12-3 or TRBV12-4 and TRBJ2-5, with 8 positions matching TRBD2. The CDR3 is 14 residues long. J lost 5 bases, V lost 3 bases, and 5 bases had no gene match. CDR3 in DNA: TGTGCCAGCAGTTTTGGAGCGGGAGTTGAGACCCAGTACTTC. Translating gives CASSFGAGVETQYF.

The rearrangement links TRBV7-9 to TRBJ1-5; no clear D gene. Germline CDR1 and CDR2: SEHNR and FQNEAQ (reference sequence). The CDR3 is 15 amino acids. The ends were cut back, 4 bases at V and 2 bases at J, with 12 bases in the middle. The CDR3 DNA follows: TGTGCCAGCAGCTCTTCCCCGGACGGCAATCAGCCCCAGCATTTT. Translating it yields CASSSSPDGNQPQHF.

At least ten counts were recorded for this clonotype. V gene TRBV7-2 combines with J gene TRBJ2-5, with unresolved D. The germline V gene encodes CDR1 SGHTA and CDR2 FQGNSA. The ends were cut back, 2 bases at V and 3 bases at J, with 7 bases in the middle. CDR3 length equals 13 residues. CDR3 loop: CASSLWEKETQYF. The CDR3 nucleotides are TGTGCCAGCAGCTTATGGGAAAAAGAGACCCAGTACTTC.

This clonotype was found a few times. This CDR3 is CASTSNTEAFF. CDR3 bases: TGTGCCAGCACCTCCAACACTGAAGCTTTCTTT. This chain joins TRBV7-9 and TRBJ1-1, with D unclear. The CDR3 runs 11 residues. V lost 7 bases and J lost 2, with 5 bases in between. Germline values: CDR1 SEHNR, CDR2 FQNEAQ (reference sequence).

The rearrangement uses TRBV2 and TRBJ2-1; tentative D call: TRBD1 (6 bases). The germline gives CDR1 SNHLY, CDR2 FYNNEI. Trimming took off 6 bases at V and 10 bases at J, with 13 bases between the two ends. This CDR3 comprises 12 residues. Here the CDR3 reads CASRITGHEQFF. The CDR3 DNA reads TGTGCCAGCAGGATCACAGGGCACGAGCAGTTCTTC.

Comment on this clonotype: The CDR3 does not end in the conserved phenylalanine or tryptophan, so this is likely a read error. The V gene is TRBV14, the J gene TRBJ1-1, with 9 positions matching TRBD1. J was trimmed by 1 base and V by 6 bases; bases with no gene match: 3. CDR1 is SGHDN, CDR2 FVKESK, per germline. The CDR3 extends over 14 amino acids. The DNA of the CDR3 is TGTGCCAGCAGGAAGGACAGGGGGAACACTGAAGCTTTCCTT. Its translation: CASRKDRGNTEAFL.

This clonotype was picked up a small number of times. CDR3 nucleotide sequence: TGCGCCAGCAGCCAAGGATCCGGGATGGGCACGGACGAGCAGTACTTC. It specifies CASSQGSGMGTDEQYF. The chain has TRBV4-1 and TRBJ2-7; D possibly corresponds to TRBD2 (5 bases). Trimming removed 1 base at V and 5 bases at J, with 18 bases between. This CDR3 has 16 amino acids. Germline V CDR1 and CDR2: MGHRA, YSYEKL.

The V gene is TRBV29-1, the J gene TRBJ1-2; TRBD1 aligns across 8 bases. Germline CDR1 reads SQVTM; CDR2 reads ANQGSEA. V lost 3 bases to trimming and J lost 2 bases; unmatched junction nucleotides: 5. The CDR3 has 14 residues. Here the CDR3 reads CSVDPTGGNYGYTF. For the CDR3, the DNA is TGCAGCGTTGACCCAACAGGGGGGAACTATGGCTACACCTTC.

This clonotype has at least ten counts. The genes are TRBV28 and TRBJ2-7, with D perhaps matching TRBD1 (6 bases). V lost 3 bases and J lost 3, with 12 bases in between. CDR1 is MDHEN and CDR2 is SYDVKM in the germline V gene. The CDR3 sequence is 14 residues long. The CDR3 coding sequence is TGTGCCAGCAGTTTCCCCGGACAGTTCTACGAGCAGTACTTC. Protein: CASSFPGQFYEQYF.

This clonotype was detected ten times or more. The chain is built from TRBV20-1 and TRBJ2-7; 9 positions match TRBD1. The CDR3 spans 15 residues. The junction had 8 bases not matched to a gene; V was cut back by 3 bases and J by 2 bases. Germline V gene data show CDR1 as DFQATT and CDR2 as SNEGSKA (reference sequence). The CDR3: CSASGLGTGTYEQYF. DNA for the CDR3: TGCAGTGCTAGCGGCCTCGGGACAGGGACCTACGAGCAGTACTTC.

The sample holds many counts of this clonotype. The V gene is TRBV3-1, the J gene TRBJ1-1; a weak D match, TRBD1 (5 bases). V gave up 0 bases and J gave up 0 bases, with 11 bases separating them. Germline V gene lookup returns CDR1 LGHDT and CDR2 YNNKEL (reference sequence). This CDR3 region has 16 residues. CDR3 nucleotides: TGTGCCAGCAGCCAAGACCGGGACGGGTTGAACACTGAAGCTTTCTTT. Its protein is CASSQDRDGLNTEAFF. The full variable domain, in which reference TRBV3-1 and TRBJ1-1 provide the parts outside the CDR3, is DTAVSQTPKYLVTQMGNDKSIKCEQNLGHDTMYWYKQDSKKFLKIMFSYNNKELIINETVPNRFSPKSPDKAHLNLHINSLELGDSAVYFCASSQDRDGLNTEAFFGQGTRLTVV.

The gene calls are TRBV20-1 and TRBJ2-3; 12 bases are a match to TRBD1. CDR1 DFQATT and CDR2 SNEGSKA come from the germline V gene (reference sequence). The CDR3 has 19 residues. The CDR3 reads CSLLTFRDRGLIGGDTQYF. For the CDR3, the DNA is TGCAGCCTCCTAACTTTCCGGGACAGGGGGCTGATTGGGGGAGATACGCAGTATTTT.

The chain is built from TRBV7-2 and TRBJ2-7, with D tentatively TRBD1 (6 bases). V was shortened by 5 bases and J by 0 bases, with 14 bases between the two germline ends. The germline gives CDR1 SGHTA, CDR2 FQGNSA. The CDR3 has 15 residues. The CDR3 loop is CASSQGHTSSYEQYF. The CDR3 bases are TGTGCCAGCAGCCAGGGACATACGAGCTCCTACGAGCAGTACTTC.